These 32 T cell receptor beta chains originate from one sample sequenced in a study of blood T cells in healthy people across ages (dated by TCRdb to about 2015). Libraries were made using 5' RACE. Data came from an Illumina HiSeq 2500. A second PCR of about 6 to 11 cycles was performed with a sample-barcoded 5' primer and a J-beta primer mix. The public reads were quality trimmed at Q25 with fastp and then assembled into clones with MiXCR by TCRdb, keeping productive beta chains. Under each unique CDR3 protein, matching rows form one entry showing the most common genes and DNA. The table for this sample lists just under 750,000 distinct CDR3 sequences; 22% of them were counted only once. Roughly a fifth of the sample is held by the ten biggest clonotypes. Sequencing used blood. The source is a man aged 65-85 years in good health.

The genes are TRBV6-5 and TRBJ2-7, with TRBD2 matching over 9 bases. The V segment lost 6 bases and the J segment 3 bases; nucleotides outside the gene matches: 6. The CDR3 length is 14 residues. CDR1 is MNHEY, CDR2 SVGAGI, per germline. CDR3 nucleotide sequence: TGTGCCAGCAGAACGGGACTAGCTTTCTACGAGCAGTACTTC. Encoded protein: CASRTGLAFYEQYF.

This clonotype was seen repeatedly, ten times or more. This chain joins TRBV24-1 and TRBJ2-7, with D hard to call. V was pared by 9 bases and J by 7 bases, with 15 bases between. The V gene's germline CDR1 is KGHDR and CDR2 SFDVKD. The CDR3 spans 12 residues. Here the CDR3 reads CATSPRHEEQYV. The CDR3 DNA reads as TGTGCCACCTCCCCCAGACATGAGGAGCAGTACGTC.

This clonotype has more than one count but fewer than ten. V is TRBV3-1 and J is TRBJ1-2, with a weak D call TRBD1 (6 bases). This CDR3 has 17 amino acids. V was pared by 4 bases and J by 5 bases, with 23 bases between. Per the germline V gene, CDR1 is LGHDT and CDR2 is YNNKEL (reference sequence). This CDR3 is CASSLRGQGPGEYGYTF. The CDR3 DNA reads as TGTGCCAGCAGCCTTAGAGGTCAGGGGCCGGGGGAATATGGCTACACCTTC.

V and J are TRBV12-3 or TRBV12-4 and TRBJ2-3; tentative D call: TRBD2 (6 bases). Between the trimmed V and J ends, which lost 5 bases and 1 base, there was a span of 13 bases. This CDR3 region has 15 residues. CDR3 nucleotides: TGTGCCAGCAGTCCCGGGGGAGTTGGCACAGATACGCAGTATTTT. Protein sequence: CASSPGGVGTDTQYF.

The chain combines TRBV12-3 or TRBV12-4 with TRBJ1-3; D ambiguous. Deletions cut 2 bases from V and 0 bases from J, with 8 bases between. CDR3 length: 15 residues. CDR3 coding DNA: TGTGCCAGCAGTTTAAGTCCAGCCTCTGGAAACACCATATATTTT. This gives the protein CASSLSPASGNTIYF.

This clonotype has at least ten counts. The CDR3 spells CASSTEETQYF. The CDR3, as DNA: TGTGCCAGCAGTACGGAAGAGACCCAGTACTTC. This chain connects TRBV12-3 or TRBV12-4 to TRBJ2-5; D call uncertain. CDR3 size: 11 residues. V gave up 5 bases and J gave up 3 bases, with 4 bases separating them.

This clonotype was detected only a few times. The chain couples TRBV12-3 or TRBV12-4 to TRBJ2-5, with TRBD2 as a possible D gene (5 bases). The end of the DNA aligns better with TRBJ2-1, so the J call may be wrong. The CDR3 is 13 residues long. CDR3 region: CASLLIGGNEQFF. The CDR3 nucleotides are TGTGCCAGCCTCCTGATAGGCGGGAATGAGCAGTTCTTC.

The chain is built from TRBV5-1 and TRBJ2-2; TRBD1 might be the D (5 bases). Germline values: CDR1 SGHRS, CDR2 YFSETQ. The CDR3 has 17 amino acids. Trimming removed 1 base from V and 0 bases from J, with 13 bases in between. This chain's CDR3 is CASSLMPGLANTGELFF. The CDR3 DNA is TGCGCCAGCAGCTTGATGCCAGGGCTTGCGAACACCGGGGAGCTGTTTTTT.

This clonotype has more than one count but fewer than ten. The chain links TRBV7-8 to TRBJ2-5, with D possibly matching TRBD2 (6 bases). The J call may be incorrect, as the DNA end agrees better with TRBJ2-7. CDR1 is SGHVS and CDR2 is FQNEAQ in the germline V gene. This CDR3 has 14 residues. CDR3: CASTRHRDSSEQYF. The DNA for the CDR3 is TGTGCCAGCACCCGTCATAGGGACTCATCCGAGCAGTACTTC.

The genes are TRBV29-1 and TRBJ2-5, with 8 bases that match TRBD1. Trimming removed 0 bases from V and 4 bases from J; junction bases left unmatched: 7. CDR1 and CDR2 from the germline V gene are SQVTM and ANQGSEA. The CDR3 extends over 15 amino acids. DNA of the CDR3: TGCAGCGTTGAAGAGACAGGGGCAAGTCGAGAGACCCAGTACTTC. Encoded protein: CSVEETGASRETQYF.

The sample holds a few counts of this clonotype. This chain links TRBV2 with TRBJ2-3; weak D call: TRBD2 (6 bases). The length of the CDR3 is 14 residues. Germline CDR1 is SNHLY and CDR2 is FYNNEI. With 3 bases removed from V and 3 bases from J, the gap between germline ends came to 10 bases. CDR3: CASSERGRTDTQYF. CDR3 in DNA: TGTGCCAGCAGTGAGCGGGGACGGACAGATACGCAGTATTTT.

This clonotype was counted ten times or more. The chain combines TRBV24-1 with TRBJ2-1, with no clear D. The CDR3 spans 17 residues. The V gene lost 0 bases and the J gene lost 5 bases, with 16 bases spanning the gap. Germline V gene sequence: CDR1 KGHDR, CDR2 SFDVKD. CDR3 DNA sequence: TGTGCCACCAGTGATTTGAAGTTTGGTGTAGGCCACAATGAGCAGTTCTTC. It encodes CATSDLKFGVGHNEQFF.

This clonotype was seen many times. The chain recombines TRBV12-3 or TRBV12-4 with TRBJ1-2; D gene uncertain. The CDR3 covers 14 residues. V gave up 6 bases and J gave up 4 bases, with 15 bases separating them. The CDR3 sequence: CASSPILEVYGYTF. CDR3 in DNA: TGTGCCAGCAGCCCCATTCTCGAGGTCTATGGCTACACCTTC.

The chain is built from TRBV7-3 and TRBJ2-3; D gene ambiguous. Germline CDR1 is SGHTA and CDR2 is FQGTGA. Deletions cut 0 bases from V and 6 bases from J, with 13 bases between. The CDR3 runs to 15 residues. The CDR3 region has the DNA TGTGCCAGCAGCTTAACGAGGACCCCGGGTGATACGCAGTATTTT. Translated, it gives CASSLTRTPGDTQYF.

This clonotype showed up just a few times. The chain combines TRBV4-1 with TRBJ2-3; TRBD1 aligns across 11 bases. Germline V gene lookup returns CDR1 MGHRA and CDR2 YSYEKL. V lost 0 bases to trimming and J lost 5 bases; unmatched junction nucleotides: 4. This CDR3 is 16 amino acids long. CDR3 DNA sequence: TGCGCCAGCAGCCAAGAGAGGACAGGGGGCCAAGATACGCAGTATTTT. It is translated as CASSQERTGGQDTQYF.

This clonotype came up a few times. This CDR3 reads CASSSADTNYGYTF. In DNA form, the CDR3 reads TGTGCCAGCAGCTCCGCGGACACTAACTATGGCTACACCTTC. The V gene is TRBV7-3, the J gene TRBJ1-2; weak D call: TRBD1 (5 bases). The CDR3 has 14 amino acids. Trimming removed 4 bases at V and 0 bases at J, with 9 bases between. Germline assignment: CDR1 SGHTA and CDR2 FQGTGA.

This clonotype was observed a few times. This rearrangement joins TRBV7-8 to TRBJ2-7, with 7 positions matching TRBD2. This CDR3 spans 13 amino acids. Germline CDR1 and CDR2: SGHVS and FQNEAQ. V was pared by 5 bases and J by 6 bases, with 7 bases of the junction left unmatched. CDR3 in amino acids: CASSPTSWGEQYV. The CDR3 DNA reads as TGTGCCAGCAGCCCGACTAGCTGGGGCGAGCAGTACGTC.

The J gene is TRBJ2-1, the V gene TRBV4-2, with D perhaps TRBD1 (6 bases). V shed 0 bases and J shed 8 bases, with 11 bases lying between them. The CDR3 totals 14 residues. Germline lookup yields CDR1 LGHNA and CDR2 YNFKEQ. CDR3 nucleotides: TGTGCCAGCAGCCAAGACACAGGGCTGGATGAGCAGTTCTTC. Its protein is CASSQDTGLDEQFF.

The rearrangement links TRBV5-1 to TRBJ2-5; 10 bases align to TRBD2. Germline CDR1 reads SGHRS; CDR2 reads YFSETQ. V gave up 1 base and J gave up 2 bases; unmatched junction bases: 8. CDR3 size: 17 residues. The CDR3 loop reads CASSLHGQTSGQETQYF. CDR3 DNA: TGCGCCAGCAGCTTGCATGGGCAGACTAGCGGGCAAGAGACCCAGTACTTC. The full variable domain, rest sourced from reference TRBV5-1 and TRBJ2-5, is KAGVTQTPRYLIKTRGQQVTLSCSPISGHRSVSWYQQTPGQGLQFLFEYFSETQRNKGNFPGRFSGRQFSNSRSEMNVSTLELGDSALYLCASSLHGQTSGQETQYFGPGTRLLVL.

This clonotype was recorded a few times. The chain links TRBV5-1 to TRBJ1-2, with TRBD1 matching 8 bases. CDR3 length: 13 residues. The V segment lost 4 bases and the J segment 5 bases; nucleotides outside the gene matches: 4. Per the germline V gene, CDR1 is SGHRS and CDR2 is YFSETQ. CDR3 DNA sequence: TGCGCCAGCAGCGGACAGGGATGGTATGGCTACACCTTC. It specifies CASSGQGWYGYTF.

The chain employs TRBV19 and TRBJ2-3; the match to TRBD2 covers 9 bases. CDR1 LNHDA and CDR2 SQIVND come from the germline V gene (reference sequence). This CDR3 is built from 18 residues. V was pared by 4 bases and J by 0 bases, with 11 bases of the junction left unmatched. The CDR3 reads CASSTLAGAPTSTDTQYF. The CDR3 DNA follows: TGTGCCAGTAGTACCTTAGCGGGGGCCCCGACTAGCACAGATACGCAGTATTTT.

This clonotype occurred a few times. DNA of the CDR3: TGCGCCAGCAGCCAAGAGGGAGCGGGACGAGAGACCCAGTACTTC. Translated: CASSQEGAGRETQYF. The chain uses TRBV4-1 and TRBJ2-5; the match to TRBD2 covers 7 bases. The J segment lost 4 bases and the V segment lost 0 bases, leaving 5 bases of the junction unmatched. CDR3 length equals 15 residues. In germline, CDR1 is MGHRA, CDR2 YSYEKL.

This clonotype was seen only a few times. V gene TRBV12-3 or TRBV12-4 combines with J gene TRBJ2-7; D is perhaps TRBD1 (5 bases). V lost 3 bases to trimming and J lost 7 bases, with 16 bases between them. CDR3 size: 14 residues. The CDR3 bases are TGTGCCAGCAGTTTGACAAGGGGAACCGTAGAGCAGTACTTC. Protein sequence: CASSLTRGTVEQYF.

The chain couples TRBV7-9 to TRBJ2-7; 7 nucleotides match TRBD2. The ends lost 0 bases at V and 4 bases at J; junction bases unmatched: 6. This CDR3 region has 15 residues. The germline V gene encodes CDR1 SEHNR and CDR2 FQNEAQ (reference sequence). The CDR3 spells CASSLAGEGYYEQYF. In DNA form, the CDR3 reads TGTGCCAGCAGCTTAGCAGGGGAGGGATATTACGAGCAGTACTTC.

This clonotype was detected only a few times. The gene calls are TRBV29-1 and TRBJ2-3; 8 nucleotides line up with TRBD1. After removal of 5 bases from V and 0 bases from J, the junction contained 7 bases not matched to a gene. Germline V CDR1 and CDR2: SQVTM, ANQGSEA. The CDR3 runs to 15 residues. The CDR3 loop reads CSVSQGATSTDTQYF. The CDR3 nucleotides are TGCAGCGTTTCCCAGGGGGCGACTAGCACAGATACGCAGTATTTT.

This chain links TRBV29-1 with TRBJ2-5; D gene uncertain. The J call could be wrong; TRBJ2-7 is a better fit for the DNA end. The CDR3 extends over 11 amino acids. Germline loops: CDR1 SQVTM, CDR2 ANQGSEA. For the CDR3, the DNA is TGCAGCGTTTCTGCGTCCTACGAGCAGTACTTC. This encodes CSVSASYEQYF.

V is TRBV6-2 or TRBV6-3 and J is TRBJ1-5, with D unresolved. This CDR3 region has 16 residues. The V gene's germline CDR1 is MNHEY and CDR2 SVGEGT. Trimming took 2 bases from V and 0 from J, leaving 11 bases between them. The CDR3 loop reads CASSYGRSYSNQPQHF. Written as DNA, the CDR3 is TGTGCCAGCAGTTACGGGCGGTCTTATAGCAATCAGCCCCAGCATTTT.

This chain links TRBV9 with TRBJ1-2, with D uncertain. Trimming shortened V by 0 bases and J by 2 bases, and 11 bases separated the two germline ends. The CDR3 has 15 amino acids. In germline, CDR1 is SGDLS, CDR2 YYNGEE. Here the CDR3 DNA reads TGTGCCAGCAGCGTAGGGAGCCAAGGGAACTATGGCTACACCTTC. This sequence encodes CASSVGSQGNYGYTF.

Written as DNA, the CDR3 is TGCAGTGCTAGAGGGGAGACAGGGGCCGAAAACATTCAGTACTTC. This translates into CSARGETGAENIQYF. The V call is TRBV20-1, the J call TRBJ2-4; TRBD1 matches at 8 bases. The J segment lost 5 bases and the V segment lost 1 base, leaving 7 bases of the junction unmatched. The CDR3 is 15 residues long. CDR1 is DFQATT, CDR2 SNEGSKA, per germline (reference sequence).

CDR3 loop: CASSQEDWVQGITEAFF. The CDR3 DNA reads TGTGCCAGCAGCCAAGAAGATTGGGTGCAGGGGATAACTGAAGCTTTCTTT. This chain joins TRBV3-1 and TRBJ1-1; tentative D call: TRBD1 (6 bases). This CDR3 region has 17 residues. V dropped 0 bases and J dropped 5 bases, with 19 bases sitting between them. CDR1 is LGHDT, CDR2 YNNKEL, per germline (reference sequence).

The V gene is TRBV10-3, the J gene TRBJ1-2, with unresolved D. V was shortened by 2 bases and J by 8 bases, with 12 bases between the two germline ends. Germline V gene data show CDR1 as ENHRY and CDR2 as SYGVKD. The CDR3 is 13 amino acids. CDR3 loop: CAISERRSEGYTF. The CDR3 coding sequence is TGTGCCATCAGTGAGAGGCGCTCTGAGGGCTACACCTTC.

Notes on this clonotype: Sequence at one end of the junction differs from germline and may be a read error. The gene calls are TRBV12-3 or TRBV12-4 and TRBJ2-3; D gene unclear. The CDR3 extends over 12 amino acids. The CDR3 bases are TGTGCCAGCAGTCCGGTTGCAGATACGCGGTATTTT. Translation: CASSPVADTRYF.